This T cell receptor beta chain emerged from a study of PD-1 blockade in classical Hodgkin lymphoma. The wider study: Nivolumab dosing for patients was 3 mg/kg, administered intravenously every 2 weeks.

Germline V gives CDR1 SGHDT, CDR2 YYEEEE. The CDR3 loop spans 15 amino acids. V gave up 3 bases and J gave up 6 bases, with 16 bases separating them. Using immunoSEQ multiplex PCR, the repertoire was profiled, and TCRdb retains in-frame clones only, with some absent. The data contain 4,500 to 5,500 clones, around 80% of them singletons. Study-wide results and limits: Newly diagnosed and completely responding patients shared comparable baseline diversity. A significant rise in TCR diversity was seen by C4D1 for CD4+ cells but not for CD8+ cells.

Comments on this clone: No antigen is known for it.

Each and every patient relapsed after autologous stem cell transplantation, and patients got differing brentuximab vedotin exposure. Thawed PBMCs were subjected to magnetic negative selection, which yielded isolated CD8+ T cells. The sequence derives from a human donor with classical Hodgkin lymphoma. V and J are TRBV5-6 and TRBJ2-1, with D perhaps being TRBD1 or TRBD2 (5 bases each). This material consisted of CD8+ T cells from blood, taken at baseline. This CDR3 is CASSWDPPNVNEQFF. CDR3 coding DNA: TGTGCCAGCAGCTGGGACCCTCCGAACGTCAATGAGCAGTTCTTC.